This T cell receptor beta chain came from a study of cytomegalovirus exposure and HLA in healthy donors. The primer mix had 60 Vbeta and 13 Jbeta primers. The table came from immunoSEQ multiplex PCR; TCRdb's copy has only in-frame clones and leaves some out. The table includes over 150,000 clones, around 88% detected once. Germline V gives CDR1 SGHVS, CDR2 FQNEAQ. The length of the CDR3 is 15 residues. The junction had 7 bases not matched to a gene; V was cut back by 5 bases and J by 1 base. V and J are TRBV7-8 and TRBJ2-7; 8 positions match TRBD2. This receptor was identified in a woman in her twenties or thirties in good health and CMV-seronegative. Sample: PBMCs. The DNA for the CDR3 is TGTGCCAGCAGCCCCAGCGGGGGAGTTTCCTACGAGCAGTACTTC. It codes for CASSPSGGVSYEQYF.